This T cell receptor (beta chain) was identified in a study of the immune and genomic landscape of osteosarcoma (dated by TCRdb to 2018 to 2020). A note on the overall study: A total of more than 45 pediatric and adult patients with high-grade osteosarcoma made up the overall cohort, and the median age at diagnosis was approximately 27 years (range roughly 5-81). In the overall cohort, 55% to 65% of patients were male, and 77% had localized disease at diagnosis. Osteosarcoma specimens were profiled with whole genome, RNA and T-cell receptor sequencing plus immunohistochemistry and reverse phase protein arrays so that immunogenic potential could be defined. The osteosarcoma immunogenomic landscape was characterized by integrating TCR sequencing results with transcriptome, protein array and immunostaining data. The goal of the study was to explain why immune checkpoint inhibitors have shown limited clinical activity in osteosarcoma. The cohort was enriched for poor-risk disease, with around 77% showing unfavorable pathologic response to standard therapy and about 69% deceased. Three patients contributed two samples from the same tumor site.

TCR beta chain CDR3 regions were immunosequenced with the ImmunoSEQ Assay (Adaptive Biotechnologies). On the study's bioinformatics: The ImmunoSEQ Analyzer platform was used to export TCRB rearrangements, read counts, read proportions and gene usage. Using productive rearrangements, T-cell clonality was calculated as 1 minus Pielou's evenness. In the clonal space homeostasis analysis, clonotypes were sorted into rare, small, medium, large or hyperexpanded (0.01 to 1 of the repertoire) bins. TCR productive clonality was compared across immune clusters C1, C2 and C3 using the Wilcoxon rank sum test. Drawn from immuneACCESS, this table holds only the in-frame rearrangements with V and J called that TCRdb kept. Clones are partly lost; checked studies trace under half to an unresolved V gene and leave the rest unexplained. From that table come the V and J calls and clone size; the DNA was used to work out D and trimming. This sample has roughly 490 clones in its table, and just under 85% of those were observed once. The top ten clones comprise 25% to 30% of the sample.

Study-wide findings and limitations: Alongside the frozen tumor specimens, matched blood was collected from only a couple of patients. TCR productive clonality was greater in the immune-hot C3 cluster than in the cold C1 cluster, although TCR productive clonality remained low overall. No statistical method determined sample size because osteosarcoma is rare and all possible samples were collected. Clonality benchmarks were derived from external normal skin and healthy peripheral blood data rather than from matched normal tissue. Overall, productive TCR clonality was low, with an average of 0.09 and a maximum of 0.3, which suggests limited T-cell clonal expansion. In five cases a single hyperexpanded clone dominated the repertoire, and each of those five cases had fewer than 100 T-cell clonotypes.

In the case of this clone: Its specific antigen is unknown. No clone much larger than this one lies a single base away; base qualities are absent.

Specimens were post-treatment primary, local recurrence and metastasis tumors from poor-prognosis patients. From the germline V gene, CDR1 is SGDLS and CDR2 is YYNGEE. From its cysteine to its phenylalanine, the CDR3 spans 12 amino acids. Only the CDR3 region is kept as DNA, spanning 36 bases read in frame from base 1. Trimming accounts for 4 bases at V and 9 bases at J, while the number of junction bases matched to no gene is 4. The TCR originated in a human donor with osteosarcoma. Sequencing input: osteosarcoma tumor tissue from the thigh. This chain is built from TRBV9 and TRBJ2-3; 8 nucleotides in the junction match TRBD2. The CDR3 amino acid sequence is: CASSLTSDTQYF. The DNA sequence reads TGTGCCAGCAGCTTGACTAGCGACACGCAGTATTTT.